The clone carrying this T cell receptor beta chain was seen a handful of times. CDR1 and CDR2 (germline): SQVTM, ANQGSEA. V gave up 3 bases and J gave up 1 base, with 6 bases separating them. The CDR3 is 13 residues long. The sample originates from a study of blood T cell repertoires in COVID-19. Study summary: Some COVID-19 samples were acute and others convalescent; all came from the United States, Italy and Spain.

How the authors handled the data: Reference gene primer amplification yielded estimated nucleated cell counts. The repertoire was sequenced with immunoSEQ multiplex PCR; TCRdb's copy has only in-frame clones and lacks some. D and trimming were read from the DNA, whereas the V and J calls and clone size are those reported in that table. This table has roughly 160,000 clones, roughly 93% appearing once. Sequences were obtained from peripheral blood. This sequence joins TRBV29-1 and TRBJ2-2, with D uncertain. The clonotype was recovered from a man aged 18 to 30 with COVID-19, enrolled during active disease. CDR3 DNA sequence: TGCAGCGTTGATTGGCAGAACACCGGGGAGCTGTTTTTT. This codes for CSVDWQNTGELFF.